One sample yielded the 2 T cell receptor beta chains listed below, sequenced in a study of somatic mutations in cytotoxic T cells in rheumatoid arthritis. TCRdb's table, derived via immunoSEQ multiplex PCR, lists solely in-frame clones and lacks some. The sample lists about 10,000 clones, around 80% occurring once. The sequencing sample was made of CD8+ T cells sorted from blood. These receptors came from a woman aged 45 to 65 in good health.

V is TRBV7-6 and J is TRBJ2-7, with TRBD1 identical over 7 bases. Germline CDR1 and CDR2: SGHVS and FNYEAQ. The CDR3 has 15 amino acids. The junction had 9 bases not matched to a gene; V was cut back by 5 bases and J by 2 bases. The CDR3 region is CASSPGGTAPYEQYF. The CDR3 coding sequence is TGTGCCAGCAGCCCTGGTGGGACAGCGCCCTACGAGCAGTACTTC.

This sequence joins TRBV6-6 and TRBJ2-1; perhaps TRBD2 as D (6 bases). V was shortened by 6 bases and J by 8 bases, with 20 bases between the two germline ends. The germline CDR1 and CDR2 sequences are MNHNY and SVGAGI (reference sequence). This CDR3 comprises 15 residues. The CDR3 region is CASRQRTPSGDEQFF. The CDR3 bases are TGTGCCAGCAGACAAAGGACCCCGTCGGGGGATGAGCAGTTCTTC.